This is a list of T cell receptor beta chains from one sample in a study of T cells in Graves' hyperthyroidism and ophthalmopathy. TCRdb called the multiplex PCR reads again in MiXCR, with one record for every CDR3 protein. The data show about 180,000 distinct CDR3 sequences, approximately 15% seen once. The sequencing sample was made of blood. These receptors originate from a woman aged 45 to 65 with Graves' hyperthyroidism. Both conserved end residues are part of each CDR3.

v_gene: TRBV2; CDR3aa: CASIRTNYGYTF
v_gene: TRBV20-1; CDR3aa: CSASGAGEAFF
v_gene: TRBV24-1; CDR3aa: CATSASGRYEQYF
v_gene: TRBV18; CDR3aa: CASSTGFNQPQHF
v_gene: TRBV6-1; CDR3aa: CASSPRDRGIYEQYF
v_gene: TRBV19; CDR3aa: CASSLAGGDYEQYF
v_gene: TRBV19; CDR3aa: CASTRARGDTQYF
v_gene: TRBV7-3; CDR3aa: CASSLSNTGGLFF
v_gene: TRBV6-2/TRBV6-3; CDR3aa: CASSYSKRGARDTQYF
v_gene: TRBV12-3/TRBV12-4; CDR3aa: CASSSWDTGELFF
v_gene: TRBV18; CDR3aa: CASSPMDSRFYEQYF
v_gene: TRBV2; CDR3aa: CASSSHRVNTEAFF
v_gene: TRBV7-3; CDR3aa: CATSMGTNNEQFF
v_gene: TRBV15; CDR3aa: CATSREGNTEAFF
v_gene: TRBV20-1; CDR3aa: CSALSGTVNEKLFF
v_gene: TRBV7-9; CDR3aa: CASSSSLASDEQYF
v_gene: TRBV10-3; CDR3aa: CATAGPGLAGVDTQYF
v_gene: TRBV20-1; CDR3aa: CSAPRQGGNIQYF
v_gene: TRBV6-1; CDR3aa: CASSGIGKLFF
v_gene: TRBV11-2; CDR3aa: CASSLDLAVLGEYF
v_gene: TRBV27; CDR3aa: CASTDRTSFGYTF
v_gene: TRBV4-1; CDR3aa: CASSQVGTAYGELFF
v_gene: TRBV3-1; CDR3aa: CASSQDHGTGTHRADTQYF
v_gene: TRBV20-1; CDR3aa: CSAGSRQWNQPQHF
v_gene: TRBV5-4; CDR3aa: CASSPSGAGDYEQYF
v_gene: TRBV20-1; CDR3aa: CSASDRGRTYF
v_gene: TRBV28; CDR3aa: CASSFSAGNYGYTF
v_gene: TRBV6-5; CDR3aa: CASSLTGGNEQYF
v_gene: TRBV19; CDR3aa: CASSITSGGLSQPQHF
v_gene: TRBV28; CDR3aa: CASSFLGQGNTGELFF
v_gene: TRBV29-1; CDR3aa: CSAGDSMNTEAFF
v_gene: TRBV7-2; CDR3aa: CASSRGLLRGTQYF
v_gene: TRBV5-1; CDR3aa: CASSLVSAGLAEAFF
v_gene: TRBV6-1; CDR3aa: CASKSGYGYTF
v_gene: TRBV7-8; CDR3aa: CASSLAALSPLHF
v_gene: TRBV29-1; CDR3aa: CSVAQGQDVGETQYF
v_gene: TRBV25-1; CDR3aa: CASTGHLYGYTF
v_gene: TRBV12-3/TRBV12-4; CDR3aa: CASNVQGYDTQYF
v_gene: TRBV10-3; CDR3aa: CAIRGQGDNEQFF
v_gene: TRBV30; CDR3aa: CAWERVNTEAFF
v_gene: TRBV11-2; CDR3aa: CASSRAPGTRSGNEQFF
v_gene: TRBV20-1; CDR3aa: CSARAQGRGGYGYTF
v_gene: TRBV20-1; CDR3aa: CSAPSRPRRADTQYF